These 14 T cell receptor beta chains were sequenced from one sample in a study of shared clonotypes between healthy human individuals. The protocol was immunoSEQ multiplex PCR, while the TCRdb copy is restricted to in-frame clones and leaves out a portion. The sample records 550,000 to 800,000 clones, around 74% being singletons. Sequenced sample: memory CD4+ T cells sorted from blood. The subset here: CD45RA-negative fraction. Receptors were obtained from a woman aged 25 to 39 in good health.

This chain connects TRBV5-1 to TRBJ2-1; tentatively, D is TRBD2 (6 bases). This CDR3 comprises 14 residues. V dropped 3 bases and J dropped 3 bases, with 10 bases sitting between them. The germline gives CDR1 SGHRS, CDR2 YFSETQ. The CDR3 reads CASSYGSVYNEQFF. CDR3 nucleotides: TGCGCCAGCAGCTACGGGAGCGTCTACAATGAGCAGTTCTTC. Full variable domain (outside the CDR3, taken from reference TRBV5-1 and TRBJ2-1): KAGVTQTPRYLIKTRGQQVTLSCSPISGHRSVSWYQQTPGQGLQFLFEYFSETQRNKGNFPGRFSGRQFSNSRSEMNVSTLELGDSALYLCASSYGSVYNEQFFGPGTRLTVL.

J is TRBJ1-2 and V is TRBV4-1, with D uncertain. V lost 1 base and J lost 4, with 10 bases in between. Germline lookup yields CDR1 MGHRA and CDR2 YSYEKL. CDR3 size: 14 residues. CDR3 nucleotides: TGCGCCAGCAGCCAAGGGCAGGAGCGCTATGGCTACACCTTC. The encoded protein is CASSQGQERYGYTF.

CDR3 nucleotide sequence: TGTGCCAGCAGCGTTAAGGAGGGACAGGGTACCGGGGAGCTGTTTTTT. Its translation: CASSVKEGQGTGELFF. This chain joins TRBV9 and TRBJ2-2; 9 bases agree with TRBD1. Germline values: CDR1 SGDLS, CDR2 YYNGEE. V shed 2 bases and J 5 bases; nucleotides not matched to a gene: 7. The CDR3 sequence is 16 residues long.

This clone was found a few times. The J gene is TRBJ1-2, the V gene TRBV15, with D possibly matching TRBD1 (6 bases). The CDR3 is made up of 15 amino acids. The V gene lost 1 base and the J gene lost 2 bases, with 11 bases spanning the gap. Germline values: CDR1 LNHNV, CDR2 YYDKDF (reference sequence). CDR3 coding DNA: TGTGCCACCAGCAGAGCAGGACAGCAAAACTATGGCTACACCTTC. Its protein is CATSRAGQQNYGYTF.

This sequence joins TRBV14 and TRBJ1-1; D not certain. From germline, CDR1 is SGHDN and CDR2 FVKESK. This CDR3 comprises 14 residues. Trimming stripped 3 bases from V and 4 bases from J, with 12 bases between. DNA of the CDR3: TGTGCCAGCAGCCAGCAGGCGGTCGGCACTGAAGCTTTCTTT. It yields the protein CASSQQAVGTEAFF.

V usage is TRBV27 and J usage is TRBJ2-3, with D possibly being TRBD2 (6 bases). Germline CDR1 is MNHEY and CDR2 is SMNVEV (reference sequence). Trimming removed 6 bases from V and 1 base from J, with 17 bases in between. This CDR3 has 16 residues. The CDR3 protein is CASSPGEGRGTDTQYF. CDR3 nucleotide sequence: TGTGCCAGCAGCCCGGGAGAGGGCCGAGGCACAGATACGCAGTATTTT.

The chain uses TRBV7-9 and TRBJ2-2; D not resolved. Germline V gene sequence: CDR1 SEHNR, CDR2 FQNEAQ (reference sequence). Trimming shortened V by 2 bases and J by 1 base, and 5 bases separated the two germline ends. The CDR3 consists of 14 residues. For the CDR3, the DNA is TGTGCCAGCAGCTTATTAGTGAACACCGGGGAGCTGTTTTTT. Its protein product is CASSLLVNTGELFF.

The chain joins TRBV27 to TRBJ2-1, with TRBD1 identical over 7 bases. V was clipped by 8 bases and J by 4 bases; unmatched bases: 8. Germline lookup yields CDR1 MNHEY and CDR2 SMNVEV (reference sequence). This CDR3 is built from 14 residues. The CDR3 nucleotides read TGTGCCAGCGGAGAGGGGGCGGAGTACAATGAGCAGTTCTTC. Translation: CASGEGAEYNEQFF.

The rearrangement links TRBV28 to TRBJ1-2; D is perhaps TRBD1 (6 bases). The V end was cut by 5 bases, the J end by 8 bases, with 12 bases between. Looked up from germline, CDR1 is MDHEN and CDR2 is SYDVKM. There are 12 residues in the CDR3. CDR3 protein: CASSVQGQGYTF. CDR3 DNA: TGTGCCAGCAGTGTACAGGGTCAGGGCTACACCTTC.

This rearrangement joins TRBV25-1 to TRBJ2-3; 13 bases fit TRBD2. With 1 base clipped from V and 7 bases from J, the junction kept 11 bases outside the gene matches. CDR3 size: 18 residues. Germline CDR1 and CDR2: MGHDK and SYGVNS. This CDR3 reads CASSESPQLAGGLYTQYF. For the CDR3, the DNA is TGTGCCAGCAGTGAATCCCCACAACTAGCGGGAGGGTTATATACGCAGTATTTT.

About this clone itself: Other nucleotide sequences in the sample specify the same CDR3. J is TRBJ2-1 and V is TRBV5-1, with TRBD2 matching over 12 bases. Germline CDR1 reads SGHRS; CDR2 reads YFSETQ. With 0 bases clipped from V and 6 bases from J, the junction kept 4 bases outside the gene matches. CDR3 size: 16 residues. This chain's CDR3 is CASSLEPSGRANEQFF. CDR3 nucleotide sequence: TGCGCCAGCAGCTTGGAACCTAGCGGGAGGGCCAATGAGCAGTTCTTC.

The rearrangement uses TRBV7-8 and TRBJ1-1; a weak D match, TRBD1 (6 bases). Trimming removed 2 bases at V and 4 bases at J, with 14 bases between. Germline assignment: CDR1 SGHVS and CDR2 FQNEAQ. CDR3 length equals 15 residues. In DNA, the CDR3 is TGTGCCAGCAGCTTACAAGGCAGGGGAGGCACTGAAGCTTTCTTT. Its translation: CASSLQGRGGTEAFF.

This chain joins TRBV5-1 and TRBJ2-3; weak D call: TRBD2 (5 bases). Germline CDR1 is SGHRS and CDR2 is YFSETQ. The CDR3 totals 14 residues. With 7 bases removed from V and 2 bases from J, the gap between germline ends came to 14 bases. The CDR3 nucleotides read TGCGCCAGCCACCATGGAGGATCCACAGATACGCAGTATTTT. It translates to CASHHGGSTDTQYF.

The chain employs TRBV7-9 and TRBJ1-1; D may be TRBD1 (5 bases). Germline V gene data show CDR1 as SEHNR and CDR2 as FQNEAQ (reference sequence). The CDR3 is made up of 16 amino acids. The germline V and J ends were trimmed by 4 bases and 2 bases, with 17 bases remaining between them. CDR3 sequence reads: CASSSARGLLNTEAFF. CDR3 nucleotide sequence: TGTGCCAGCAGCTCCGCTAGGGGACTACTAAACACTGAAGCTTTCTTT.